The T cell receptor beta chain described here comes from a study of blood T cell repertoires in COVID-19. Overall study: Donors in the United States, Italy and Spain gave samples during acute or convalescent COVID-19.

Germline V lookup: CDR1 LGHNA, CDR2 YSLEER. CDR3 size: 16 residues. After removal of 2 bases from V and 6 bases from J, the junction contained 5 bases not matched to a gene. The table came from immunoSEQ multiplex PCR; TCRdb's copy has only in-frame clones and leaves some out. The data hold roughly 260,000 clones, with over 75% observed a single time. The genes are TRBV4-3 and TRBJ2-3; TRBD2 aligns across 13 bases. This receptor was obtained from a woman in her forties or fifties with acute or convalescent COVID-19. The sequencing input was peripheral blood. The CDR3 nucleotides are TGCGCCAGCAGCCAAACGGGACTAGCGGGATCGGATACGCAGTATTTT. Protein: CASSQTGLAGSDTQYF.